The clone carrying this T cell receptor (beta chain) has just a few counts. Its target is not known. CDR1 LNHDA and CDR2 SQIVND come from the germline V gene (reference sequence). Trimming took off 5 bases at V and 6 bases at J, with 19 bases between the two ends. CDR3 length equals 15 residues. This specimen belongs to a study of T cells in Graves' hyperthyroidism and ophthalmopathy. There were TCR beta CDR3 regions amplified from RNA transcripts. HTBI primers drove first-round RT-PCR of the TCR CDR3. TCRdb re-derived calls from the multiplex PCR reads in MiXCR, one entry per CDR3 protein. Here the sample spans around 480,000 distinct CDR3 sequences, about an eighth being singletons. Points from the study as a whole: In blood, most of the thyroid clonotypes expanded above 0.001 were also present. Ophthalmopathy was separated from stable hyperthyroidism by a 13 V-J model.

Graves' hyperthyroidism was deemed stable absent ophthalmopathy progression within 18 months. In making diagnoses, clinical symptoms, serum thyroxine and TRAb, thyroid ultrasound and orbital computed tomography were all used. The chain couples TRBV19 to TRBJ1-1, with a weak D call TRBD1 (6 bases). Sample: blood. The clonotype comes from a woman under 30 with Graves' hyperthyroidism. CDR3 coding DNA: TGTGCCAGTAGTCCCCGGGGAGGGGGGAGACCTGAAGCTTTCTTT. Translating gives CASSPRGGGRPEAFF.